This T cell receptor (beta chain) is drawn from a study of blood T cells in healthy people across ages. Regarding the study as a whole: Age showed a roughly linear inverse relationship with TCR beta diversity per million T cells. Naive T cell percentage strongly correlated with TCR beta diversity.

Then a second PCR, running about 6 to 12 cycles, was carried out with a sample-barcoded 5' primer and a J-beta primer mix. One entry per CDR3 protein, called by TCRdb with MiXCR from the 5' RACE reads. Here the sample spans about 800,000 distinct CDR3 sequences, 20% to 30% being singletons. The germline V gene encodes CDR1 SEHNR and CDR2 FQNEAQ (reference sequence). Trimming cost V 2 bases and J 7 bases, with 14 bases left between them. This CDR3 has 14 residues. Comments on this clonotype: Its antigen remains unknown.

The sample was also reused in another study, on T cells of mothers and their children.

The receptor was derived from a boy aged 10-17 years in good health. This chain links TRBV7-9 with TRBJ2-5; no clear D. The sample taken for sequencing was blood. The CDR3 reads CASSLSPLDRTQYF. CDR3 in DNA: TGTGCCAGCAGCTTAAGCCCGCTGGATCGGACCCAGTACTTC.